This TCR beta chain derives from a study of CD8+ T cells in alopecia areata. Looking at the study overall: Scoring treated patients' severity relied on the percentage of scalp area affected.

Study findings and constraints: Amid tofacitinib therapy, many expanded lesional clones stayed present in scalp and blood.

Sequencing templates came from extracted RNA that was reverse transcribed into cDNA. Sequenced by immunoSEQ multiplex PCR; TCRdb stores in-frame clones only, minus some. Of approximately 200,000 clones in the sample, about three fifths were seen once. The CDR3 sequence is 14 residues long. Per germline, CDR1 MNHEY and CDR2 SVGAGI. Deletions cut 2 bases from V and 0 bases from J, with 8 bases between. This clone turned up a few times. The antigen remains undetermined. Treatment denoted: oral pan-JAK inhibitor, 5-10 mg twice daily. The sample here was CD4+ T cells sorted from blood, taken at week 24, from a patient treated with tofacitinib. The chain is built from TRBV6-5 and TRBJ2-7, with D unclear. The source is a human donor with alopecia areata. The CDR3 DNA sequence: TGTGCCAGCAGTTACGGTATCAGCTCCTACGAGCAGTACTTC. Translating it yields CASSYGISSYEQYF.